This is a list of T cell receptor beta chains from one sample in a study of blood T cells in healthy people across ages. Using its own MiXCR run on the 5' RACE reads, TCRdb lists one record per CDR3 protein. This sample has 750,000 to 950,000 distinct CDR3 sequences, with just under 30% found just once. These data also featured in a second study, about T cells of mothers and their children.

Sequenced sample: blood. The origin of the receptors is a woman aged 40 to 55 in good health. Both conserved end residues are part of each CDR3. Each record gives: J gene, V gene, clone size, D gene, CDR3 DNA, CDR3 protein. The D gene is left open where the match is weak. Rows may omit the clone size; those that give it use once, few, many or a size class.

j_gene: TRBJ2-5; v_gene: TRBV11-2; abundance: .; d_gene: .; CDR3nt: TGTGCCAGCAGCTTAGAGCCCCTTGGGGGGGCCGGGGAGACCCAGTACTTC; CDR3aa: CASSLEPLGGAGETQYF
j_gene: TRBJ1-1; v_gene: TRBV2; abundance: few; d_gene: .; CDR3nt: TGTGCCAGCAGTAGAGACCGCAGGTCTCAAGCTTTCTTT; CDR3aa: CASSRDRRSQAFF
j_gene: TRBJ2-1; v_gene: TRBV6-4; abundance: few; d_gene: TRBD1; CDR3nt: TGTGCCAGCAGTGCCTCAGGGGGCACCTACAATGAGCAGTTCTTC; CDR3aa: CASSASGGTYNEQFF
j_gene: TRBJ1-1; v_gene: TRBV4-3; abundance: .; d_gene: .; CDR3nt: TGCGCCAGCAGCCCCAGGTTTGGGCGGCTGAACACTGAAGCTTTCTTT; CDR3aa: CASSPRFGRLNTEAFF
j_gene: TRBJ2-1; v_gene: TRBV5-1; abundance: .; d_gene: .; CDR3nt: TGCGCCAGCAGGCGTAGTCAGGCGAATAGCCACAATAAGCAGTTCTTC; CDR3aa: CASRRSQANSHNKQFF
j_gene: TRBJ2-1; v_gene: TRBV7-2; abundance: .; d_gene: TRBD1; CDR3nt: TGTACCAGCAAGGGGGCGGGCTCCTACAATGAGCAGTTCTTC; CDR3aa: CTSKGAGSYNEQFF
j_gene: TRBJ2-1; v_gene: TRBV6-5; abundance: .; d_gene: .; CDR3nt: TGTGCCAGCAGAGCAGGGCTTTCCTACAATGAGCAGTTCTTC; CDR3aa: CASRAGLSYNEQFF
j_gene: TRBJ2-3; v_gene: TRBV12-3/TRBV12-4; abundance: many; d_gene: TRBD2; CDR3nt: TGTGCCAGCAGTGGCGGGGGGGGAACAGATACGCAGTATTTT; CDR3aa: CASSGGGGTDTQYF
j_gene: TRBJ2-5; v_gene: TRBV7-6; abundance: many; d_gene: .; CDR3nt: TGTGCCAGCAGCTTAAGGCCTACGGGAAACCAAGAGACCCAGTACTTC; CDR3aa: CASSLRPTGNQETQYF
j_gene: TRBJ2-3; v_gene: TRBV24-1; abundance: .; d_gene: TRBD1; CDR3nt: TGTGCCACCAGTGATTTATGGGACAGAGACGCGGATACGCAGTATTTT; CDR3aa: CATSDLWDRDADTQYF
j_gene: TRBJ2-7; v_gene: TRBV15; abundance: .; d_gene: .; CDR3nt: TGTGCCACCAGCAGGAGACTCGACGGCTACGAGCAGTACTTC; CDR3aa: CATSRRLDGYEQYF
j_gene: TRBJ2-7; v_gene: TRBV18; abundance: .; d_gene: .; CDR3nt: TGTGCCAGCTCACCGGGTAGCCAGAGGACCAACGAGCAGTACTTC; CDR3aa: CASSPGSQRTNEQYF
j_gene: TRBJ1-2; v_gene: TRBV6-5; abundance: many; d_gene: .; CDR3nt: TGTGCCAGCAGTTACGGGACAAACTATGGCTACACCTTC; CDR3aa: CASSYGTNYGYTF